These T cell receptor beta chains were read from a single sample in a study of vaccination effects on CD4 cells after COVID-19. No antigen has been assigned to these receptors. Clones were sequenced by immunoSEQ multiplex PCR, and TCRdb holds only the in-frame ones, with some missing. This table has some 25,000 clones, approximately 79% appearing once. The material was CD4+ T cells from PBMCs cultured with SARS-CoV-2 spike peptides, obtained before COVID-19 vaccination. All receptors come from a human donor who had a prior SARS-CoV-2 infection. Both conserved end residues are part of each CDR3. A D gene is named only where the DNA matches it firmly. Some rows have no size entry. The others give once, few or many, or a class for an expanded clone.

TRBJ2-1 | . | . | TRBV4-1 | TGCGCCAGCAGCCAACCTCAAAGGGCCGTGGTAGAGCAGTTCTTC | CASSQPQRAVVEQFF
TRBJ2-2 | . | . | TRBV4-2 | TGTGCCAGCAGCCAAGATCTCCTAGCGATAACGAACACCGGGGAGCTGTTTTTT | CASSQDLLAITNTGELFF
TRBJ2-1 | TRBD2 | . | TRBV9 | TGTGCCAGCAGCCCGAGGACTAGACAACTCCACTTAGATGAGCAGTTCTTC | CASSPRTRQLHLDEQFF
TRBJ1-6 | . | . | TRBV7-2 | TGTGCCAGCAGCTCACAGGGAAGGTTCCACTCCTATAATTCACCCCTCCACTTT | CASSSQGRFHSYNSPLHF
TRBJ2-2 | . | . | TRBV3-1/TRBV3-2 | TGTGCCAGCAGCCACATAAACCAGATGCTTCAGGGAACCGGGGAGCTGTTTTTT | CASSHINQMLQGTGELFF
TRBJ2-7 | TRBD1 | . | TRBV6-6 | TGTGCCAGCAGTTACGGACAGGGTGGGTACGAGCAGTACTTC | CASSYGQGGYEQYF
TRBJ1-2 | . | . | TRBV5-1 | TGCGCCAGCAGCTTGGACGCTAGTGGCTACACCTTC | CASSLDASGYTF
TRBJ1-4 | TRBD1 | . | TRBV7-9 | TGTGCCAGCAGCTGGACAGGACCTAATGAAAAACTGTTTTTT | CASSWTGPNEKLFF
TRBJ2-7 | . | few | TRBV7-9 | TGTGCCAGCAGCTTAGGCCACAGTTCCTACGAGCAGTACTTC | CASSLGHSSYEQYF
TRBJ2-7 | TRBD1 | . | TRBV6-2/TRBV6-3 | TGTGCCAGCAGTTCACGGGCCGGGACAGGGGACTACGAGCAGTACTTC | CASSSRAGTGDYEQYF
TRBJ2-7 | TRBD1 | . | TRBV20-1 | TGCAGTGTGCCGGGGACAGGGTCTCAGTACTTC | CSVPGTGSQYF
TRBJ2-3 | . | once | TRBV6-5 | TGTGCCAGCAGTTACTCCGTGTCTACAGGCGTCAAGACGCAGTATTTT | CASSYSVSTGVKTQYF
TRBJ2-7 | TRBD1 | . | TRBV24-1 | TGTGCCACCTTCTCCACAGGACAGGGGCTGCACGAGCAGTACTTC | CATFSTGQGLHEQYF
TRBJ2-2 | . | . | TRBV3-1/TRBV3-2 | TGTGCCAGCAGCTGGAACCCGGGCCCGTCGACCGGGGAGCTGTTTTTT | CASSWNPGPSTGELFF
TRBJ2-7 | TRBD1 | . | TRBV6-5 | TGTGCCAGCAGTTTTGGACAGGGGGTCTACGAGCAGTACTTC | CASSFGQGVYEQYF
TRBJ2-3 | . | . | TRBV5-6 | TGTGCCAGCAGCTTGATTGGGCGGGGAGTCACAGATACGCAGTATTTT | CASSLIGRGVTDTQYF
TRBJ2-2 | . | once | TRBV28 | TGTGCCAGCAGATCAAGGGCTGTGAACACCGGGGAGCTGTTTTTT | CASRSRAVNTGELFF
TRBJ2-3 | TRBD2 | . | TRBV5-5 | TGTGCCAGCAGTTTGGGCGGGAGTTGGGCAGATACGCAGTATTTT | CASSLGGSWADTQYF
TRBJ2-5 | . | few | TRBV7-2 | TGTGCCAGCAGCTTAGGCCCCTTGCAAGAGACCCAGTACTTC | CASSLGPLQETQYF
TRBJ2-1 | TRBD2 | . | TRBV28 | TGTGCCAGCAGTTTGGCTGGGGCTAGCGGGGTATTAGAGCAGTTCTTC | CASSLAGASGVLEQFF
TRBJ1-1 | TRBD1 | . | TRBV30 | TGTGCCTGGAGTTGGACAGGGGGCACCGAAGCTTTCTTT | CAWSWTGGTEAFF
TRBJ1-1 | . | . | TRBV3-1/TRBV3-2 | TGTGCCAGCAGCCAACCCGGGCTGGGAGCTTTCTTT | CASSQPGLGAFF
TRBJ2-3 | TRBD2 | few | TRBV25-1 | TGTGCCGCCGGGGGGGGACTCGGCACGCAGTATTTT | CAAGGGLGTQYF
TRBJ1-1 | TRBD1 | . | TRBV4-2 | TGTGCCAGCAGCCAGGTCGGGGGGACAGGGAGAGATACTGAAGCTTTCTTT | CASSQVGGTGRDTEAFF
TRBJ2-3 | TRBD1 | . | TRBV5-1 | TGCGCCAGCAGCAGCGACAGGGTTACAGATACGCAGTATTTT | CASSSDRVTDTQYF
TRBJ1-1 | . | . | TRBV30 | TGTGCCTGGATCGCCAACAGGGATGACACTGAAGCTTTCTTT | CAWIANRDDTEAFF
TRBJ2-7 | . | few | TRBV18 | TGTGCCAGCTCACCATGGAACTCCTACGAGCAGTACTTC | CASSPWNSYEQYF
TRBJ2-3 | TRBD2 | . | TRBV3-1/TRBV3-2 | TGTGCCAGCAGATCTAGCGGGAGCACAGATACGCAGTATTTT | CASRSSGSTDTQYF
TRBJ2-5 | TRBD2 | . | TRBV9 | TGTGCCAGCAGCGTAGAAGGGACTAGTGAAGAGACCCAGTACTTC | CASSVEGTSEETQYF
TRBJ2-1 | . | . | TRBV27 | TGTGCCAGCAGTTTCAACGCGGGGGCAGGCTACAATGAGCAGTTCTTC | CASSFNAGAGYNEQFF
TRBJ2-1 | . | . | TRBV10-3 | TGTGCCATCGGGGCGGGACCCTTCTACAATGAGCAGTTCTTC | CAIGAGPFYNEQFF